A selection of T cell receptor beta chains follows, all from one sample in a study of shared clonotypes between healthy human individuals. Clones were sequenced by immunoSEQ multiplex PCR, and TCRdb holds only the in-frame ones, with some missing. Among just over 2,000,000 clones listed, about 95% were seen once. The sequenced sample consisted of naive CD8+ T cells sorted from blood. The source is a man in his late teens or twenties in good health. CDR3s leave out the opening cysteine and the closing phenylalanine or tryptophan. Clone sizes are given selectively: once, few, many, or a class where the clone is expanded.

TRBV30,few,AWSDTAEQY
TRBV7-9,.,ASSRSGGGPMNTEAF
TRBV9,.,ASSPGGNSYNEQF
TRBV2,.,ASSAGPGNEQF
TRBV30,.,AWSVGRGYEQY
TRBV4-1,once,ASSQKGTGRGYEQY
TRBV5-1,few,ASSSDSYEQY
TRBV4-1,.,ASSQEQGAGTDTQY
TRBV28,.,ASSQGSEEQY
TRBV9,.,ASSVGGSGSSYEQY
TRBV4-1,once,ASSQDAQEQY
TRBV6-5,.,ASSKGGLGNQPQH
TRBV30,.,AWREGGFGNTIY
TRBV5-6,.,ASSFEYYEQY
TRBV6-1,.,ASSELGTGPYEQY
TRBV7-3,.,ASSSYSNTEAF
TRBV13,once,ASSGSGLAGTSSYNEQF
TRBV4-1,.,ASSLTPTGDYGYT
TRBV9,.,ASSVGSSYEQY
TRBV10-1,.,ASSELSTDTQY
TRBV9,.,ASSTGQGTSYEQY
TRBV10-3,.,AISGWPEAETQY
TRBV30,.,AWTPKVAAAYYGYT
TRBV4-1,.,ASSQGRAVMNTEAF
TRBV6-1,.,ASSEGGSNEQF
TRBV4-3,.,ASRWTGSNYGYT
TRBV5-5,.,ASSFSDSDSTDTQY
TRBV5-4,.,ASSFIAGEQF
TRBV28,.,ASSLSGGPYEQY
TRBV4-1,.,ASSQDQGETQY
TRBV19,.,ASSIGGDLVTEAF
TRBV29-1,.,SVDPLANEQF
TRBV7-7,.,ASSLLEGDYEQY
TRBV28,.,ASSSLDLRETQY
TRBV6-5,once,ASSTGLSYEQY
TRBV5-1,.,ASSLTPTGISEQY
TRBV5-6,.,ASSEDVGRLEYGYT